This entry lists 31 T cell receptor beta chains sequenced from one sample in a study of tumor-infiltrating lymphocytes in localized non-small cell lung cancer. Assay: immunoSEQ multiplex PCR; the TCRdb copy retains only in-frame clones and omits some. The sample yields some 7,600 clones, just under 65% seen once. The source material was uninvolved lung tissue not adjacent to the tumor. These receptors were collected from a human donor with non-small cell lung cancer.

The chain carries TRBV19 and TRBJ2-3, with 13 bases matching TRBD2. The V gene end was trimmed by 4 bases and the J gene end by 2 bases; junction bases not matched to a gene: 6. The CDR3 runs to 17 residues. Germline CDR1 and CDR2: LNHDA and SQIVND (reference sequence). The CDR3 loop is CASSRRLAGGITDTQYF. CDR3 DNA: TGTGCCAGTAGTAGGAGACTAGCGGGGGGTATCACAGATACGCAGTATTTT.

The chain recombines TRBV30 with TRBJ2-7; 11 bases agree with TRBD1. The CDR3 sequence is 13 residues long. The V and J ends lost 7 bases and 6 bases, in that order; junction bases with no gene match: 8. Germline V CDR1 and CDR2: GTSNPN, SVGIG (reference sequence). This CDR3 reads CALDRGLSREQYF. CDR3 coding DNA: TGTGCCTTGGACAGGGGGCTTTCTCGCGAGCAGTACTTC.

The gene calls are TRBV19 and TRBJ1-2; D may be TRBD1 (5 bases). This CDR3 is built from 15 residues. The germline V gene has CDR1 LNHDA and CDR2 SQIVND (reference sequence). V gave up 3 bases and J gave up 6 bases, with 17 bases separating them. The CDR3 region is CASSIQSAGTDGYTF. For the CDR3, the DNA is TGTGCCAGTAGTATTCAGTCCGCCGGGACGGATGGCTACACCTTC.

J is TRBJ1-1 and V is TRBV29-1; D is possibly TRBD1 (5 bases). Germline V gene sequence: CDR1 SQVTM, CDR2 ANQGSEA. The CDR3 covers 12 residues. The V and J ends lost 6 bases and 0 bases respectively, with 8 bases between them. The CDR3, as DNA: TGCAGCGTCCTACAGGTGAACACTGAAGCTTTCTTT. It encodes CSVLQVNTEAFF.

The CDR3 here is CASSLAPQGYGELFF. In DNA form, the CDR3 reads TGCGCCAGCAGCTTGGCCCCGCAGGGTTACGGGGAGCTGTTTTTT. This chain links TRBV5-1 with TRBJ2-2; D possibly corresponds to TRBD1 (5 bases). CDR1 and CDR2 (germline): SGHRS, YFSETQ. V gave up 0 bases and J gave up 7 bases, with 13 bases separating them. The CDR3 extends over 15 amino acids.

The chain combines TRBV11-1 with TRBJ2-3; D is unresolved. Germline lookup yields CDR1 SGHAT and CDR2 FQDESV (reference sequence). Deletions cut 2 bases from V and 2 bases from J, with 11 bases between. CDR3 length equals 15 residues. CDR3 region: CASSLIRMSTDTQYF. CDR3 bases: TGTGCCAGCAGCTTAATCCGCATGTCCACAGATACGCAGTATTTT.

The CDR3 DNA is TGTGCCAGCAGCCCCGGGGCCTCGTCAGAAATTAGCAATCAGCCCCAGCATTTT. Translation gives CASSPGASSEISNQPQHF. The chain links TRBV9 to TRBJ1-5, with D possibly matching TRBD1 (5 bases). Per germline, CDR1 SGDLS and CDR2 YYNGEE. The CDR3 is made up of 18 amino acids. V was pared by 4 bases and J by 0 bases, with 20 bases between.

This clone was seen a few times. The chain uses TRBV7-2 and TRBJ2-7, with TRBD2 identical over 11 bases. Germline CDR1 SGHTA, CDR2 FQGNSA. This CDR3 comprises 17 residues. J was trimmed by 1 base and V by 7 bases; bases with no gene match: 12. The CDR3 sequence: CASTRTSGPPFSYEQYF. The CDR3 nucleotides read TGTGCCAGCACCCGGACTAGCGGGCCTCCCTTTTCCTACGAGCAGTACTTC.

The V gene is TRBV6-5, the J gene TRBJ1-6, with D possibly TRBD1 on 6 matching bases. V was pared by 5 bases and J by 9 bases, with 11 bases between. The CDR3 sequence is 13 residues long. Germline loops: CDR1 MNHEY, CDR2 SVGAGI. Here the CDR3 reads CASSRGNSSPLHF. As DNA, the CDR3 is TGTGCCAGCAGTAGGGGGAATAGTTCACCCCTCCACTTT.

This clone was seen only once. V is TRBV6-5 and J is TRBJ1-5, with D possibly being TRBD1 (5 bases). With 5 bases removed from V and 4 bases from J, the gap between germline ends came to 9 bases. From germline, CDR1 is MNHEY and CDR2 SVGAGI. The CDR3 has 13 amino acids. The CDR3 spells CASSAQANQPQHF. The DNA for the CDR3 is TGTGCCAGCAGTGCACAGGCGAATCAGCCCCAGCATTTT.

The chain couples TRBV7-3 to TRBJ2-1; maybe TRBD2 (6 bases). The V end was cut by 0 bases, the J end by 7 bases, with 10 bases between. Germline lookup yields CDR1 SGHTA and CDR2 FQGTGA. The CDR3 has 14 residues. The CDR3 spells CASSLTVSGNEQFF. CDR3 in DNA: TGTGCCAGCAGCTTAACGGTTAGCGGTAATGAGCAGTTCTTC.

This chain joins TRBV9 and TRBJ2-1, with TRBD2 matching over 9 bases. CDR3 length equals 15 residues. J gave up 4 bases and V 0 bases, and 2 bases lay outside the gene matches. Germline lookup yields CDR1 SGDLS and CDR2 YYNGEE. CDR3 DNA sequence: TGTGCCAGCAGCGTAGGCGGGGGGGCTTACAATGAGCAGTTCTTC. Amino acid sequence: CASSVGGGAYNEQFF.

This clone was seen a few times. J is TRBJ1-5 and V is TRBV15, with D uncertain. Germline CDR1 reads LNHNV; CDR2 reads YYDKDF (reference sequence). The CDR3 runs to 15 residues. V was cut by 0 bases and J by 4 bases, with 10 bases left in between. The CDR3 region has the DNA TGTGCCACCAGCAGAGAATCTAAACAGAATCAGCCCCAGCATTTT. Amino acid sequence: CATSRESKQNQPQHF.

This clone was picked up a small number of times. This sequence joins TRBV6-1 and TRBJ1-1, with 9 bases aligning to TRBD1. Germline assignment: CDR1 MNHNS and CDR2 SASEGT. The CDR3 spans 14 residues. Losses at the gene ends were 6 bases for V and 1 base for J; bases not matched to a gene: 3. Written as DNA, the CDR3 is TGTGCCAGCAGAACAGGGGGCCAGAACACTGAAGCTTTCTTT. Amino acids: CASRTGGQNTEAFF.

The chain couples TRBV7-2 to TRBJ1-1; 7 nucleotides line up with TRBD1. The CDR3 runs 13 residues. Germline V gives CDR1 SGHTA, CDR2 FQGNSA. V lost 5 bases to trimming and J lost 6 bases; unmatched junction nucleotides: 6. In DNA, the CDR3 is TGTGCCAGCAGCCGAGGGGGCGCGGCTGAAGCTTTCTTT. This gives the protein CASSRGGAAEAFF.

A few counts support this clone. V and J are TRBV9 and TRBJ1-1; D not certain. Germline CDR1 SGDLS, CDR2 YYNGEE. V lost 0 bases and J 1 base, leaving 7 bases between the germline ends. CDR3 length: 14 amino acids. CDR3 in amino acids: CASSVVGKNTEAFF. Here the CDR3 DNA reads TGTGCCAGCAGCGTAGTAGGGAAGAACACTGAAGCTTTCTTT.

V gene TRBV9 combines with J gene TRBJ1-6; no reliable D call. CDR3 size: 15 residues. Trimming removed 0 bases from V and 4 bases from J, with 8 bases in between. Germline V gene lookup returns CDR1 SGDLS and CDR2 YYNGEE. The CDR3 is CASSVGTHYNSPLHF. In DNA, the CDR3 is TGTGCCAGCAGCGTAGGGACGCATTATAATTCACCCCTCCACTTT.

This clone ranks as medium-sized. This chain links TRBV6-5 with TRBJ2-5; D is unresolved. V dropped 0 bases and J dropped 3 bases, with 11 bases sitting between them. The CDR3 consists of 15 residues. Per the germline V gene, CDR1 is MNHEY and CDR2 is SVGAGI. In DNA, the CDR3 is TGTGCCAGCAGTTACTCGAGGCCAGGCAAAGAGACCCAGTACTTC. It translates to CASSYSRPGKETQYF.

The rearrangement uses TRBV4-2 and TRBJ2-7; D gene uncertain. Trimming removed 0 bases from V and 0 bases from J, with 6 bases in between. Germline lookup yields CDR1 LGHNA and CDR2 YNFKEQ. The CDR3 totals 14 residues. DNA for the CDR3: TGTGCCAGCAGCCAAGATCAGGACTCCTACGAGCAGTACTTC. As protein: CASSQDQDSYEQYF.

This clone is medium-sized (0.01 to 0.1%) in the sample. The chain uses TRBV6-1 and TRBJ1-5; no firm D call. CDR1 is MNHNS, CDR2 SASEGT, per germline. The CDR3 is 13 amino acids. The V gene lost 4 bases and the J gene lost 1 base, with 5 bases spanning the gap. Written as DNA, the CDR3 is TGTGCCAGCAGTGGCGAGAGCAATCAGCCCCAGCATTTT. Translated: CASSGESNQPQHF.

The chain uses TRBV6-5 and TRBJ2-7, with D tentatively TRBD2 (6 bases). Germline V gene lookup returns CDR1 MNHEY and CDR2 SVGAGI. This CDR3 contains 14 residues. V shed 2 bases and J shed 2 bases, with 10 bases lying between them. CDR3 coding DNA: TGTGCCAGCAGTTACGAGGAGGGGACCTACGAGCAGTACTTC. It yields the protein CASSYEEGTYEQYF.

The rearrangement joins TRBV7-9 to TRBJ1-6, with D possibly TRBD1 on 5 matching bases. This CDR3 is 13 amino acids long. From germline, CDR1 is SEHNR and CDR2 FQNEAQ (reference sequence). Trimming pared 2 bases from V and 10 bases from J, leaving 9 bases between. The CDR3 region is CASSLKGESPLHF. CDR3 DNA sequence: TGTGCCAGCAGCTTAAAAGGGGAGTCACCCCTCCACTTT.

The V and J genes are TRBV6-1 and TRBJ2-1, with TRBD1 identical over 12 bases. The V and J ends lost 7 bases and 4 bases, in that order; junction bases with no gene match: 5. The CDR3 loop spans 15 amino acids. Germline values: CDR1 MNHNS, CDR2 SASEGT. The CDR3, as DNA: TGTGCCAGCACGGGACAGGGGGCGGAGTACAATGAGCAGTTCTTC. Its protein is CASTGQGAEYNEQFF.

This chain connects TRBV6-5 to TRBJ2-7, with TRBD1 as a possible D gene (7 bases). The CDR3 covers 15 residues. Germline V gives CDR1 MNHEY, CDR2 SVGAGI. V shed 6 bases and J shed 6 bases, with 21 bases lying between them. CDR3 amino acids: CASSQNPGGSLEQYF. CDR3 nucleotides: TGTGCCAGCAGCCAAAACCCAGGGGGGTCCCTCGAGCAGTACTTC.

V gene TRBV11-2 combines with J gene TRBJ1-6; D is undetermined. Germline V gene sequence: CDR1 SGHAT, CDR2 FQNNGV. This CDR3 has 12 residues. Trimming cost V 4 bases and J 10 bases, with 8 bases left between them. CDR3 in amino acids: CASSSGSSPLHF. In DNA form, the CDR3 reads TGTGCCAGCAGCTCTGGGAGCTCACCCCTCCACTTT.

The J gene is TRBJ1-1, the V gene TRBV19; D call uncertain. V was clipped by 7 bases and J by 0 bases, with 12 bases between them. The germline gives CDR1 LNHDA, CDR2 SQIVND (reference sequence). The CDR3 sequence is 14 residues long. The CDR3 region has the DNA TGTGCCAGTAAGGACGGCCAGTTGAACACTGAAGCTTTCTTT. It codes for CASKDGQLNTEAFF.

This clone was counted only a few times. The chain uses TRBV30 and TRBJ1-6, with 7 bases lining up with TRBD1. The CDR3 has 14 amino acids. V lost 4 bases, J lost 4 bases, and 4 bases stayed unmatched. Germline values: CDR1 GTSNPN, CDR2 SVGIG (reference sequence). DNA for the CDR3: TGTGCCTGGAACCGGGACAGATATAATTCACCCCTCCACTTT. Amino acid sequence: CAWNRDRYNSPLHF.

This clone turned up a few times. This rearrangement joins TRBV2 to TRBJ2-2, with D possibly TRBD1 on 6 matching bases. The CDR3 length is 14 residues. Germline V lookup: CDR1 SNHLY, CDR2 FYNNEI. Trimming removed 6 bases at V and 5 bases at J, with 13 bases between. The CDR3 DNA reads TGTGCCAGCAGCTTATTGGGACAAACCGGGGAGCTGTTTTTT. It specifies CASSLLGQTGELFF. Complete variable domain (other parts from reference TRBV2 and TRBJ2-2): EPEVTQTPSHQVTQMGQEVILRCVPISNHLYFYWYRQILGQKVEFLVSFYNNEISEKSEIFDDQFSVERPDGSNFTLKIRSTKLEDSAMYFCASSLLGQTGELFFGEGSRLTVL.

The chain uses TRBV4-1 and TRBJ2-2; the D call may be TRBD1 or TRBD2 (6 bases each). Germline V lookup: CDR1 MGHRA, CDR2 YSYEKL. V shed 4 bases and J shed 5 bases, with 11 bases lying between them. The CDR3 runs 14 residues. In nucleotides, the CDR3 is TGCGCCAGCAGCCCCCAAGGGGGGACCGGGGAGCTGTTTTTT. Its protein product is CASSPQGGTGELFF.

DNA for the CDR3: TGTGCCAGCAGACGGGACAGCCTCTACGAGCAGTACTTC. This gives the protein CASRRDSLYEQYF. The V call is TRBV2, the J call TRBJ2-7; 7 nucleotides agree with TRBD1. Germline CDR1 SNHLY, CDR2 FYNNEI. This CDR3 contains 13 residues. V trimming: 6 bases; J trimming: 3 bases; junction bases outside the gene matches: 5.

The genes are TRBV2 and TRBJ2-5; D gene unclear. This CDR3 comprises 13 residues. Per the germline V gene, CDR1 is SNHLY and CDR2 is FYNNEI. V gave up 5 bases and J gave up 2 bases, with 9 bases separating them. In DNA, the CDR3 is TGTGCCAGCAGTATTAGGCGACAAGAGACCCAGTACTTC. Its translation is CASSIRRQETQYF.